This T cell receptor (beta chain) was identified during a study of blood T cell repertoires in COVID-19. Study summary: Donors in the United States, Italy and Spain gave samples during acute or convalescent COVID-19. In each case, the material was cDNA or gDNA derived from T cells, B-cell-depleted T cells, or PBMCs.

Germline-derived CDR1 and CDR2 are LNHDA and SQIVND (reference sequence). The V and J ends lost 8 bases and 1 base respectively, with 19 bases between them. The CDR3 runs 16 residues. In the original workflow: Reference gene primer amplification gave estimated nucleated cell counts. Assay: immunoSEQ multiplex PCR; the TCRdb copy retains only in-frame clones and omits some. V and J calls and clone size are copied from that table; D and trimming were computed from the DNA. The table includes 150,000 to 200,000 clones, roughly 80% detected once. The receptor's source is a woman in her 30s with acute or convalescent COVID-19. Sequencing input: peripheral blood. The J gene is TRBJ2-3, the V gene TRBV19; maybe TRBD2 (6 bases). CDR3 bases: TGTGCCAGTTCGCGCAAGGCGGGGCGGGGCACAGATACGCAGTATTTT. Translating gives CASSRKAGRGTDTQYF.